Shown below are 17 T cell receptor beta chains from a single sample sequenced in a study of control samples from healthy donors and cancer patients. The method was immunoSEQ multiplex PCR; TCRdb's version includes in-frame clones alone and lacks a portion of them. The table lists under 450,000 clones, more than 80% of them singletons. Sample: PBMCs. These receptors were taken from a man aged 35-49 years with head and neck cancer.

CDR3 sequence (DNA): TGTGCCAGCACCGCCGGGGGGGCGCGAGATACGCAGTATTTT. This encodes CASTAGGARDTQYF. The rearrangement links TRBV28 to TRBJ2-3, with 8 bases aligning to TRBD2. Germline CDR1 and CDR2: MDHEN and SYDVKM. The CDR3 consists of 14 residues. The J segment lost 5 bases and the V segment lost 7 bases, leaving 8 bases of the junction unmatched.

The chain has TRBV19 and TRBJ2-2, with a tentative D call TRBD1 (5 bases). Trimming cost V 6 bases and J 0 bases, with 14 bases left between them. Per the germline V gene, CDR1 is LNHDA and CDR2 is SQIVND (reference sequence). There are 16 residues in the CDR3. DNA of the CDR3: TGTGCCAGTAGCCGCAGGGTTGCCGCGAACACCGGGGAGCTGTTTTTT. Translated, it gives CASSRRVAANTGELFF.

The chain combines TRBV2 with TRBJ2-1; no firm D call. The V gene lost 3 bases and the J gene lost 10 bases, with 16 bases spanning the gap. This CDR3 spans 14 amino acids. Germline V gene sequence: CDR1 SNHLY, CDR2 FYNNEI. This CDR3 is CASSEGHQPREQFF. In DNA form, the CDR3 reads TGTGCCAGCAGTGAGGGTCACCAGCCCAGGGAGCAGTTCTTC.

The chain couples TRBV5-4 to TRBJ2-1; 8 nucleotides line up with TRBD2. CDR3 length: 16 residues. V lost 4 bases to trimming and J lost 9 bases; unmatched junction nucleotides: 15. CDR1 SGHNT and CDR2 YYREEE come from the germline V gene (reference sequence). The CDR3 is CASSTRYVRGRSEQFF. The CDR3 DNA is TGTGCCAGCAGCACCCGTTATGTTCGCGGGAGGAGTGAGCAGTTCTTC. Using reference TRBV5-4 and TRBJ2-1 for the parts outside the CDR3, the full variable domain is ETGVTQSPTHLIKTRGQQVTLRCSSQSGHNTVSWYQQALGQGPQFIFQYYREEENGRGNFPPRFSGLQFPNYSSELNVNALELDDSALYLCASSTRYVRGRSEQFFGPGTRLTVL.

The rearrangement uses TRBV6-6 and TRBJ1-3; a possible D gene is TRBD1 (5 bases). Between the trimmed V and J ends, which lost 6 bases and 10 bases, there was a span of 10 bases. This CDR3 is built from 11 residues. Germline CDR1 reads MNHNY; CDR2 reads SVGAGI (reference sequence). Here the CDR3 DNA reads TGTGCCAGCAGCCCGGGGGGAACCATATATTTT. Protein: CASSPGGTIYF.

This clone was recorded only once. The V gene is TRBV15, the J gene TRBJ2-7, with TRBD1 as a possible D gene (5 bases). The germline V gene has CDR1 LNHNV and CDR2 YYDKDF (reference sequence). CDR3 size: 13 residues. The V end was cut by 4 bases, the J end by 4 bases, with 11 bases between. The CDR3 here is CATSTGNRYEQYF. CDR3 nucleotide sequence: TGTGCCACCAGCACAGGGAATCGATACGAGCAGTACTTC.

The rearrangement links TRBV2 to TRBJ1-5; TRBD1 matches 7 bases. CDR1 SNHLY and CDR2 FYNNEI come from the germline V gene. The CDR3 spans 15 residues. V was clipped by 6 bases and J by 2 bases; unmatched bases: 7. CDR3 bases: TGTGCCAGCAGAGACAGGGCGGTCGGCAATCAGCCCCAGCATTTT. Amino acids: CASRDRAVGNQPQHF.

The chain carries TRBV9 and TRBJ1-1; TRBD1 matches 9 bases. V lost 5 bases, J lost 7 bases, and 9 bases stayed unmatched. The germline V gene has CDR1 SGDLS and CDR2 YYNGEE. This CDR3 is built from 14 residues. This CDR3 reads CASRKNPGQGEAFF. CDR3 bases: TGTGCCAGCAGGAAAAATCCGGGACAGGGTGAAGCTTTCTTT.

This clone was recorded once. The genes are TRBV28 and TRBJ1-2; D is unclear. The V gene lost 4 bases and the J gene lost 5 bases, with 14 bases spanning the gap. The germline V gene encodes CDR1 MDHEN and CDR2 SYDVKM. The CDR3 covers 14 residues. This CDR3 is CASSSPVAEYGYTF. DNA of the CDR3: TGTGCCAGCAGTTCCCCGGTAGCAGAATATGGCTACACCTTC.

The chain joins TRBV29-1 to TRBJ2-7; possible D gene TRBD2, 7 bases. Germline loops: CDR1 SQVTM, CDR2 ANQGSEA. This CDR3 has 14 amino acids. V lost 4 bases and J lost 4, with 17 bases in between. CDR3 bases: TGCAGCGTTGGAGGCGGGGGCGCTGTTTACGAGCAGTACTTC. Residues: CSVGGGGAVYEQYF.

This clone showed up just once. The chain uses TRBV7-3 and TRBJ2-2; TRBD2 aligns across 12 bases. This CDR3 has 18 residues. J lost 7 bases, V lost 3 bases, and 12 bases had no gene match. Germline V gives CDR1 SGHTA, CDR2 FQGTGA. The CDR3 reads CASSFGLAGSPGGGELFF. For the CDR3, the DNA is TGTGCCAGCAGCTTCGGACTAGCGGGATCTCCGGGGGGCGGGGAGCTGTTTTTT.

The CDR3 DNA sequence: TGTGCCACCAGTAAGGGGGCCGCTGAAGCTTTCTTT. It yields the protein CATSKGAAEAFF. The chain recombines TRBV24-1 with TRBJ1-1; 7 bases match TRBD1. Germline assignment: CDR1 KGHDR and CDR2 SFDVKD. The CDR3 is 12 amino acids. V was clipped by 6 bases and J by 6 bases; unmatched bases: 3.

This clone was seen once. The gene calls are TRBV19 and TRBJ2-3, with D perhaps TRBD2 (5 bases). CDR1 and CDR2 (germline): LNHDA, SQIVND (reference sequence). This CDR3 has 13 residues. Trimming removed 11 bases from V and 1 base from J, with 13 bases in between. CDR3 sequence: CAVSEGGTDTQYF. The CDR3 nucleotides read TGTGCCGTTAGCGAGGGCGGCACAGATACGCAGTATTTT.

This rearrangement joins TRBV2 to TRBJ1-6; D unresolved. There are 15 residues in the CDR3. The ends were cut back, 2 bases at V and 9 bases at J, with 14 bases in the middle. Germline V gene sequence: CDR1 SNHLY, CDR2 FYNNEI. For the CDR3, the DNA is TGTGCCAGCAGTGAAATTCCTGGACTGTTTTCACCCCTCCACTTT. The encoded protein is CASSEIPGLFSPLHF.

This chain links TRBV16 with TRBJ1-2; 11 bases map to TRBD1. The CDR3 runs to 13 residues. The germline V gene has CDR1 KGHSY and CDR2 FQNENV. J gave up 8 bases and V 2 bases, and 1 base lay outside the gene matches. CDR3 protein: CASSQGTGGGYTF. The DNA of the CDR3 is TGTGCCAGCAGCCAAGGGACAGGGGGAGGCTACACCTTC.

This clone was observed once. The gene calls are TRBV10-2 and TRBJ1-1, with a weak D call TRBD1 (5 bases). The CDR3 has 13 residues. The V gene's germline CDR1 is WSHSY and CDR2 SAAADI. Deletions cut 5 bases from V and 8 bases from J, with 15 bases between. The CDR3 loop reads CASSPGPLVEAFF. In DNA, the CDR3 is TGCGCCAGCAGTCCGGGACCGCTAGTAGAAGCTTTCTTT.

This clone appeared a few times. The chain combines TRBV6-4 with TRBJ1-4; 10 bases agree with TRBD1. There are 14 residues in the CDR3. The V gene's germline CDR1 is MRHNA and CDR2 SNTAGT. J was trimmed by 8 bases and V by 7 bases; bases with no gene match: 7. Here the CDR3 reads CASTMDRGGEKLFF. CDR3 coding DNA: TGTGCCAGCACCATGGACAGGGGGGGAGAAAAACTGTTTTTT.